This T cell receptor beta chain was captured by sequencing in a study of blood T cells in healthy people across ages. A sample-barcoded 5' primer and a J-beta primer mix were used in a second PCR of roughly 7 to 11 cycles. TCRdb recomputed calls from the 5' RACE reads with MiXCR, one row per CDR3 protein. The data hold 550,000 to 700,000 distinct CDR3 sequences, with roughly a quarter observed a single time. Germline values: CDR1 SQVTM, CDR2 ANQGSEA. CDR3 length: 15 residues. Germline trimming cut 8 bases from V and 7 bases from J; bases unmatched to any gene: 9. The TCR was taken from a woman between 65 and 79 years old in good health. Sequencing was performed on blood. The J gene is TRBJ2-2, the V gene TRBV29-1; the match to TRBD2 covers 14 bases. The CDR3 coding sequence is TGCAGCCGGACTAGCGGGAGGTCGTGCTTCGGGGAGCTGTTTTTT. Translated: CSRTSGRSCFGELFF.